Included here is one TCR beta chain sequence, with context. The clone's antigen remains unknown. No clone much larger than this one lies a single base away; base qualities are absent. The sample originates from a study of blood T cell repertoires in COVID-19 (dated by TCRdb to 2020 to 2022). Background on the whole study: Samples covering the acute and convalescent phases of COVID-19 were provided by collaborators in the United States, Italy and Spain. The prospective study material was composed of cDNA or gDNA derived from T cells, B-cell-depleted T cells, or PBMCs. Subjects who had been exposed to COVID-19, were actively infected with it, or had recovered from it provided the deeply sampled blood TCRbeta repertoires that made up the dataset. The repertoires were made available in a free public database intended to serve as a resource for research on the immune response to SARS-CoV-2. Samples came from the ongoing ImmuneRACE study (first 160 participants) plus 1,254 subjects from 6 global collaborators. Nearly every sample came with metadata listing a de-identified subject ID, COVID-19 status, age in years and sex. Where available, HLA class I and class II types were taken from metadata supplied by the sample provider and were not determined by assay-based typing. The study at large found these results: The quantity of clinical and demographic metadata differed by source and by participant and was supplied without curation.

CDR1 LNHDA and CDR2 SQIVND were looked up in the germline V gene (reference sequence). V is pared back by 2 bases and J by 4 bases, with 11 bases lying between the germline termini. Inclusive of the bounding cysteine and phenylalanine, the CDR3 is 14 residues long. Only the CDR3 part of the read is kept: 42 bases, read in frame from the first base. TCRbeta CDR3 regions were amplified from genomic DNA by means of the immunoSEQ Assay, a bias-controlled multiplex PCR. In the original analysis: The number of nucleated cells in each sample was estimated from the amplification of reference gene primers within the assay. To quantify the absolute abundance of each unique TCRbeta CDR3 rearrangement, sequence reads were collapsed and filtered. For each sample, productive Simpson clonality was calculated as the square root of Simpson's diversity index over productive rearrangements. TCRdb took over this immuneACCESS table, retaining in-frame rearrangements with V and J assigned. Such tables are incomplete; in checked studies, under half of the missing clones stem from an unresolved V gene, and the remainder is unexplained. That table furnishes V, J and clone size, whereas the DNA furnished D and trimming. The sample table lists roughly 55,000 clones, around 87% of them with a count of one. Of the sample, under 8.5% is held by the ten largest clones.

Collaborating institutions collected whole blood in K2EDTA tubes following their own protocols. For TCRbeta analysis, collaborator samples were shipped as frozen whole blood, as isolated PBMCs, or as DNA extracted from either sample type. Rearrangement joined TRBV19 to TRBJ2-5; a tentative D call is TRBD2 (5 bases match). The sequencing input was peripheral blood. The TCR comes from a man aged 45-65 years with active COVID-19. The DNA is TGTGCCAGTAGTATATTTGAGGGTCCAGAGACCCAGTACTTC. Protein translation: CASSIFEGPETQYF.